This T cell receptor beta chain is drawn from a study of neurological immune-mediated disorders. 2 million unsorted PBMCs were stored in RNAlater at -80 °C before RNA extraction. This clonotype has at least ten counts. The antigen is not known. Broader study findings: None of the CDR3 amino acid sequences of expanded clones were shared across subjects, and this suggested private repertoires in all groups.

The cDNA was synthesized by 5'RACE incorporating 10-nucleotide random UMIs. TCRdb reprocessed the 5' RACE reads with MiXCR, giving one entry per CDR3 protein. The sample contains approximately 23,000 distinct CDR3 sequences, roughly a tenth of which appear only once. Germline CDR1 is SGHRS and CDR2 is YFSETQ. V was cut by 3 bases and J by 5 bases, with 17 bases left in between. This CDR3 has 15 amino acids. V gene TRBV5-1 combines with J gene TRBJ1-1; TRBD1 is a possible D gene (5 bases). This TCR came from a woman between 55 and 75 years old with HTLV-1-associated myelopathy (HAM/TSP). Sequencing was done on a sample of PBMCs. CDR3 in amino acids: CASSSEPREGTEAFF. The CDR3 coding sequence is TGCGCCAGCAGCTCCGAGCCCAGGGAGGGGACTGAAGCTTTCTTT.